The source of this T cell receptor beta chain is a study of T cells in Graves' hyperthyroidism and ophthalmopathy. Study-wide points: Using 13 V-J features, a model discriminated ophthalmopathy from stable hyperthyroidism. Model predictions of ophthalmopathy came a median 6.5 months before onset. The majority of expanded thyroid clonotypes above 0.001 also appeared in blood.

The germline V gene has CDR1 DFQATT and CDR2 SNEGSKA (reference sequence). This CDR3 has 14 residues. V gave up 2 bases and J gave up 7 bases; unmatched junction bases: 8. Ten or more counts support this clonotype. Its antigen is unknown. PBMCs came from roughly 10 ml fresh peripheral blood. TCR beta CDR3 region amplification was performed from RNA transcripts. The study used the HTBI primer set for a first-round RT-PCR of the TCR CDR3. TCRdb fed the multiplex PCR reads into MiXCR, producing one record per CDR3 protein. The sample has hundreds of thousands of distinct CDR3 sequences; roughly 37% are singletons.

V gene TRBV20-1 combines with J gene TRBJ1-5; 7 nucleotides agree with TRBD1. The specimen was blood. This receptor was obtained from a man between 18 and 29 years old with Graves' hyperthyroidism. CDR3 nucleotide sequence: TGCAGTGCTAGAATGACAGGGCCGGGGCAGCCCCAGCATTTT. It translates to CSARMTGPGQPQHF.